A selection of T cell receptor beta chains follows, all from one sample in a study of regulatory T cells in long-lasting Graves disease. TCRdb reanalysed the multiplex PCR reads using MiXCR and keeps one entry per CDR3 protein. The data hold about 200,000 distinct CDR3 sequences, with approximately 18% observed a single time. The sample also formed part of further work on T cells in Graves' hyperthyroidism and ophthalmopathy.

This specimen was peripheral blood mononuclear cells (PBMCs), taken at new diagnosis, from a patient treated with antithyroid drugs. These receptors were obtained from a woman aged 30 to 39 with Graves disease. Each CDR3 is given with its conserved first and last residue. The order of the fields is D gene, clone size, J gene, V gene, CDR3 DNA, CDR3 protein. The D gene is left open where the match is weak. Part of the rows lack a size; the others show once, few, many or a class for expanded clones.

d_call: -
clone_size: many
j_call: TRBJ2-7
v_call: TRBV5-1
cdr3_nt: TGCGCCAGCAGCTGGGGAGGCGGGGCATACTACGAGCAGTACTTC
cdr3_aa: CASSWGGGAYYEQYF

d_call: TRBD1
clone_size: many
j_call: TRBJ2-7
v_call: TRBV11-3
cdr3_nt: TGTGCCAGCAGCCCTCCACAGGGGGCCTACGAGCAGTACTTC
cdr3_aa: CASSPPQGAYEQYF

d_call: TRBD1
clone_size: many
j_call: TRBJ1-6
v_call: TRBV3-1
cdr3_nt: TGTGCCAGCAGCCAAGCGGGGGCAGGGGGCAGAAGATCACCCCTCCACTTT
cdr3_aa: CASSQAGAGGRRSPLHF

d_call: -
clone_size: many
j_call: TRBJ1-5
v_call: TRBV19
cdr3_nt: TGTGCCAGTGACCTCGGGGGAGGGAATCAGCCCCAGCATTTT
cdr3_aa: CASDLGGGNQPQHF

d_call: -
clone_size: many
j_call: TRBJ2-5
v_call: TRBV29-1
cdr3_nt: TGCAGCGTCGAACCCGTAGGCCAGACCCAGTACTTC
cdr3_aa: CSVEPVGQTQYF

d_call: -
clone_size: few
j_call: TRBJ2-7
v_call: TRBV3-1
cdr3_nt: TGTGCCAGCAGCGGGGGGGACAGGCCTTCCTACGAGCAGTACTTC
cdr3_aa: CASSGGDRPSYEQYF

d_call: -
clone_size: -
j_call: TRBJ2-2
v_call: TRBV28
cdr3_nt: TGTGCCAGCAGACCCCGGGGGCTGAACACCGGGGAGCTGTTTTTT
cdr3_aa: CASRPRGLNTGELFF

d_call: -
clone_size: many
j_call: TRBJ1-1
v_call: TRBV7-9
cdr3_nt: TGTGCCAGCAGCTTAAGAGGGGAGGGGCAGTACACTGAAGCTTTCTTT
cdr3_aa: CASSLRGEGQYTEAFF

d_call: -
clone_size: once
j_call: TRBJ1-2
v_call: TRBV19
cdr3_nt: TGTGCCAGTAGCCAGGTGCCCGGCACCTCCTCCTATGGCTACACCTTC
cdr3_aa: CASSQVPGTSSYGYTF

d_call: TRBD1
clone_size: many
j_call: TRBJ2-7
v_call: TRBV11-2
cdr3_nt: TGTGCCAGCAAGACCTCGTTAGGACAGGGTGCCTACGAGCAGTACTTC
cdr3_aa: CASKTSLGQGAYEQYF

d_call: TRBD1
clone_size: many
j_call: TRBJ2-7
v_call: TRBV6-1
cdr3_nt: TGTGCCAGCAGAACCAGGACAGGGAGCTACGAGCAGTACTTC
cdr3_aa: CASRTRTGSYEQYF

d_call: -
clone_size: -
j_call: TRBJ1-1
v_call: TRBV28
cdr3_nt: TGTGCCAGCAGACCTACGGACCGGATGAACACTGAAGCTTTCTTT
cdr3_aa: CASRPTDRMNTEAFF

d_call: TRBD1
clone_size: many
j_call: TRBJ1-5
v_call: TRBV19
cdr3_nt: TGTGCCAGTAATTACGGACAGGTTCCAGGGGCCCAGCATTTT
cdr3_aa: CASNYGQVPGAQHF

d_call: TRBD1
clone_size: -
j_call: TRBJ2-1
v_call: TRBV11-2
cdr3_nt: TGTGCCAGCAGCGCGGACAGGGTCAATGATCAGTTCTTC
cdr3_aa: CASSADRVNDQFF

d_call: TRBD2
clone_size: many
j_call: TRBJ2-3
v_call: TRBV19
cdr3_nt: TGTGCCAGTAGTATACGGCCTAGCGGGCTAGATACGCAGTATTTT
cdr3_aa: CASSIRPSGLDTQYF

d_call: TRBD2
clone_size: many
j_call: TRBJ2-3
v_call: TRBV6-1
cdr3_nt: TGTGCCAGCGCGCTAGCGGGCGTTAGCACAGATACGCAGTATTTT
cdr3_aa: CASALAGVSTDTQYF

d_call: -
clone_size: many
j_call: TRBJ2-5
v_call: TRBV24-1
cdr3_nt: TGTGCCACCAGTCCTGACGGACCATCGGAGACCCAGTACTTC
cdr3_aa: CATSPDGPSETQYF

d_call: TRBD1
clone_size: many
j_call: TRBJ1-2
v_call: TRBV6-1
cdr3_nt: TGTGCCAGCACCACCGGGACAGGGGCTGGCTACACCTTC
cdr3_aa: CASTTGTGAGYTF

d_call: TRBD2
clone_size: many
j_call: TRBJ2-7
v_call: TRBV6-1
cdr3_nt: TGTGCCAGCAGAGCAACTAGCGGGAGTTTTTACGAGCAGTACTTC
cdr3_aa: CASRATSGSFYEQYF